The present TCR beta chain was sequenced within a study of blood T cell repertoires in COVID-19. The repertoire was sequenced with immunoSEQ multiplex PCR; TCRdb's copy has only in-frame clones and lacks some. This table holds around 70,000 clones, over 75% found once. The receptor's source is a woman aged 80 or older with active or convalescent COVID-19. What was sequenced was peripheral blood.

In nucleotides, the CDR3 is TGCAGCGCCACAGGGTCGGGTGAGACCCAGTACTTC. This gives the protein CSATGSGETQYF. V and J are TRBV29-1 and TRBJ2-5; D may be TRBD1 (6 bases). With 7 bases removed from V and 5 bases from J, the gap between germline ends came to 14 bases. The CDR3 is made up of 12 amino acids. Germline V gene lookup returns CDR1 SQVTM and CDR2 ANQGSEA.